This entry lists 10 T cell receptor beta chains sequenced from one sample in a study of identical twins. TCRdb itself ran the 5' RACE reads through MiXCR, one entry per CDR3 protein. The sample records under 900,000 distinct CDR3 sequences, 15% to 20% being singletons. The sample was also linked to a second study, of T cells expressing NK-cell markers.

The source material was PBMCs. The receptor source for this set is a woman aged 18-29 years in good health.

This clonotype turned up a few times. The rearrangement joins TRBV5-1 to TRBJ2-3; D is uncertain. This CDR3 is built from 15 residues. The ends were cut back, 1 base at V and 2 bases at J, with 11 bases in the middle. Germline-derived CDR1 and CDR2 are SGHRS and YFSETQ. The CDR3 DNA sequence: TGCGCCAGCAGCTTGCTTGTGGGCCTCACAGATACGCAGTATTTT. Translating gives CASSLLVGLTDTQYF.

The chain employs TRBV7-9 and TRBJ2-1; no reliable D call. The CDR3 contains 11 residues. Germline CDR1 is SEHNR and CDR2 is FQNEAQ (reference sequence). Trimming left V 5 bases short and J 12 bases short, with 11 bases between. CDR3: CASSPMVTQFF. The CDR3 bases are TGTGCCAGCAGCCCTATGGTGACGCAGTTCTTC.

The chain is built from TRBV12-3 or TRBV12-4 and TRBJ1-5, with 8 bases identical to TRBD1. Trimming took 8 bases from V and 4 from J; bases not matched to a gene: 10. There are 15 residues in the CDR3. CDR3 sequence reads: CASWRGQGGNQPQHF. The CDR3 DNA follows: TGTGCCAGCTGGCGCGGACAGGGAGGGAATCAGCCCCAGCATTTT.

This chain links TRBV5-1 with TRBJ1-6; D not certain. V lost 1 base to trimming and J lost 14 bases, with 16 bases between them. From germline, CDR1 is SGHRS and CDR2 YFSETQ. The length of the CDR3 is 14 residues. CDR3 nucleotide sequence: TGCGCCAGCAGCTTGTCCCCCTCGGGGTCGGCCCTCCACTTT. It is translated as CASSLSPSGSALHF.

This clonotype has just a few counts. V usage is TRBV20-1 and J usage is TRBJ2-1; 7 nucleotides align to TRBD2. V dropped 5 bases and J dropped 4; count of bases not matched to a gene: 11. This CDR3 has 15 residues. Germline-derived CDR1 and CDR2 are DFQATT and SNEGSKA (reference sequence). CDR3 in DNA: TGCAGTGCTTGGCATCCAGCGGGACTTTACAATGAGCAGTTCTTC. As protein: CSAWHPAGLYNEQFF.

This sequence joins TRBV9 and TRBJ2-7, with TRBD2 matching 7 bases. The V segment lost 4 bases and the J segment 0 bases; nucleotides outside the gene matches: 7. This CDR3 has 15 residues. CDR1 and CDR2 from the germline V gene are SGDLS and YYNGEE. CDR3 amino acids: CASSPRLADSYEQYF. In nucleotides, the CDR3 is TGTGCCAGCAGCCCCCGGCTAGCGGACTCCTACGAGCAGTACTTC.

This clonotype was counted between two and nine times. The CDR3 sequence: CSARSGQGIDQPQHF. CDR3 nucleotides: TGCAGTGCTAGATCCGGGCAGGGTATAGATCAGCCCCAGCATTTT. The genes are TRBV20-1 and TRBJ1-5, with D perhaps TRBD1 (5 bases). The CDR3 is 15 amino acids. V shed 2 bases and J shed 5 bases, with 16 bases lying between them. Germline loops: CDR1 DFQATT, CDR2 SNEGSKA (reference sequence).

This sequence joins TRBV13 and TRBJ2-1; 8 nucleotides agree with TRBD2. Losses at the gene ends were 0 bases for V and 9 bases for J; bases not matched to a gene: 7. CDR1 and CDR2 (germline): PRHDT, FYEKMQ (reference sequence). This CDR3 comprises 15 residues. CDR3 bases: TGTGCCAGCAGCTTAGGCGCTGGACTAGCTGGTGAGCAGTTCTTC. It is translated as CASSLGAGLAGEQFF.

This clonotype has a count of ten or more. V is TRBV9 and J is TRBJ2-2, with D perhaps TRBD2 (5 bases). The CDR3 is made up of 14 amino acids. Per the germline V gene, CDR1 is SGDLS and CDR2 is YYNGEE. Trimming left V 4 bases short and J 6 bases short, with 13 bases between. The CDR3 DNA reads as TGTGCCAGCAGCCCTCCGTCGGGGTCCGGGGAGCTGTTTTTT. Its protein is CASSPPSGSGELFF.

This clonotype has just a few counts. This chain links TRBV9 with TRBJ1-2, with 8 positions matching TRBD1. CDR3 size: 15 residues. Germline V gives CDR1 SGDLS, CDR2 YYNGEE. With V trimmed by 4 bases and J by 7 bases, 12 bases remained unmatched. CDR3 in DNA: TGTGCCAGCAGCCCGCGTCAGGGACAGGTTGCTGGCTACACCTTC. It codes for CASSPRQGQVAGYTF.